This T cell receptor (beta chain) originates from a study of beta chain features in type 1 diabetes. For the study at large: Similarity in age, gender and cell yields was seen between patients and healthy donors. Findings and limits, study-wide: Insertion counts at VDJ junctions were lower in type 1 diabetes patients, who also showed more deletions there. Shortening that was moderate but significant affected the TCRB CDR3s of Type 1 diabetes patients in all four CD4+ subsets.

V lost 6 bases and J lost 7; bases outside the gene matches: 12. Per the germline V gene, CDR1 is SNHLY and CDR2 is FYNNEI. The CDR3 totals 15 residues. The isolated RNA, all of it, was reverse transcribed, so expressed TCRB transcripts were what got sequenced. Only in-frame clones appear in the TCRdb table, and some are missing; sequencing was by immunoSEQ multiplex PCR. The sample lists about 340,000 clones, 13% seen once, with roughly 0.015% in the top ten. As to this clone: Its specificity is unknown.

Sequencing used naive CD4+ T cells from blood. This chain links TRBV2 with TRBJ2-1; the match to TRBD2 covers 7 bases. This receptor was obtained from a woman aged 18-29 years with type 1 diabetes. The CDR3 DNA is TGTGCCAGCAGGCCTTTGGCGGGAGTAAGGAATGAGCAGTTCTTC. Its protein product is CASRPLAGVRNEQFF.